These 20 T cell receptor beta chains were all obtained from the same sample, sequenced in a study of OX40 agonist ivuxolimab in advanced cancers. The protocol was immunoSEQ multiplex PCR, while the TCRdb copy is restricted to in-frame clones and leaves out a portion. The sample shows 6,000 to 8,500 clones, approximately 94% of them seen only once. The material sequenced was CD4+ or CD8+ T cells sorted from blood, taken in a trial of the OX40 agonist ivuxolimab. These receptors all stem from an adult with an advanced solid tumor such as melanoma, head and neck, liver or kidney cancer.

The V gene is TRBV4-2, the J gene TRBJ1-1, with a tentative D call TRBD1 (5 bases). There are 16 residues in the CDR3. Germline values: CDR1 LGHNA, CDR2 YNFKEQ. V was shortened by 1 base and J by 0 bases, with 12 bases between the two germline ends. Here the CDR3 DNA reads TGTGCCAGCAGCCAAGTGACAGATCGTATGAACACTGAAGCTTTCTTT. This translates into CASSQVTDRMNTEAFF.

This clone appeared a single time. J is TRBJ1-3 and V is TRBV5-1, with D tentatively TRBD1 (5 bases). Germline CDR1 SGHRS, CDR2 YFSETQ. The CDR3 contains 16 residues. V gave up 0 bases and J gave up 4 bases, with 14 bases separating them. CDR3: CASSLAGTTRGNTIYF. The CDR3 DNA reads as TGCGCCAGCAGCTTGGCCGGGACGACGCGCGGAAACACCATATATTTT.

Concerning this clone itself: At one end, the junction sequence differs from germline, possibly due to a read error. The chain recombines TRBV19 with TRBJ2-4; 8 bases line up with TRBD1. The CDR3 has 12 amino acids. Germline CDR1 is LNHDA and CDR2 is SQIVND (reference sequence). Written as DNA, the CDR3 is TGTGCCAGTAGTATCAGGGGGCGGAACCCCCTCTTC. This translates into CASSIRGRNPLF.

This rearrangement joins TRBV6-5 to TRBJ2-3, with TRBD1 identical over 9 bases. From germline, CDR1 is MNHEY and CDR2 SVGAGI. Trimming cost V 4 bases and J 1 base; bases outside gene matches: 6. The CDR3 contains 16 residues. The CDR3 sequence is CASSSIWDRGTDTQYF. CDR3 bases: TGTGCCAGCAGTTCCATCTGGGACAGGGGCACAGATACGCAGTATTTT.

This sequence joins TRBV18 and TRBJ2-7; 8 bases are a match to TRBD2. From germline, CDR1 is KGHSH and CDR2 LQKENI. The J segment lost 3 bases and the V segment lost 4 bases, leaving 11 bases of the junction unmatched. The CDR3 extends over 16 amino acids. CDR3 loop: CASSQSALAGFYEQYF. As DNA, the CDR3 is TGTGCCAGCTCACAAAGCGCCCTAGCGGGTTTCTACGAGCAGTACTTC.

This chain joins TRBV11-2 and TRBJ2-6, with TRBD1 matching 8 bases. Trimming cost V 2 bases and J 4 bases; bases outside gene matches: 4. The germline V gene encodes CDR1 SGHAT and CDR2 FQNNGV. This CDR3 is 16 amino acids long. The CDR3 loop reads CASSLQGASGANVLTF. DNA for the CDR3: TGTGCCAGCAGCTTACAGGGGGCTAGCGGGGCCAACGTCCTGACTTTC.

The rearrangement uses TRBV18 and TRBJ2-7; 11 nucleotides agree with TRBD1. CDR3 length equals 15 residues. The trim removed 6 bases at V and 4 bases at J, leaving 8 bases unmatched. Germline CDR1 reads KGHSH; CDR2 reads LQKENI. The CDR3 DNA reads TGTGCCAGCTCCCCGGACAGGGGGCGGGGGTACGAGCAGTACTTC. Translating it yields CASSPDRGRGYEQYF.

This rearrangement joins TRBV6-1 to TRBJ2-1; weak D call: TRBD1 (6 bases). V was clipped by 8 bases and J by 3 bases, with 8 bases between them. Germline-derived CDR1 and CDR2 are MNHNS and SASEGT. The CDR3 runs to 12 residues. The CDR3 DNA follows: TGTGCCAGCGGACAGTACTACAATGAGCAGTTCTTC. This encodes CASGQYYNEQFF.

The chain is built from TRBV6-5 and TRBJ1-2, with TRBD1 matching 8 bases. After removal of 2 bases from V and 3 bases from J, the junction contained 8 bases not matched to a gene. The CDR3 runs to 16 residues. From germline, CDR1 is MNHEY and CDR2 SVGAGI. The CDR3 DNA follows: TGTGCCAGCAGTTACGCTCCAGGGGGCGCGCACTATGGCTACACCTTC. It specifies CASSYAPGGAHYGYTF.

The V and J genes are TRBV27 and TRBJ1-6, with D maybe TRBD1 (6 bases). This CDR3 contains 17 residues. Trimming stripped 2 bases from V and 7 bases from J, with 18 bases between. The germline CDR1 and CDR2 sequences are MNHEY and SMNVEV (reference sequence). DNA for the CDR3: TGTGCCAGCAGTTTAACGAGCACAGGGCCAGGGAATTCACCCCTCCACTTT. Its translation is CASSLTSTGPGNSPLHF.

The rearrangement uses TRBV28 and TRBJ1-2; a weak D match, TRBD1 (5 bases). Deletions cut 7 bases from V and 6 bases from J, with 18 bases between. CDR3 size: 14 residues. CDR1 is MDHEN and CDR2 is SYDVKM in the germline V gene. The CDR3 DNA is TGTGCCAGCACCCAACGGGCAGGGTTGGATGGCTACACCTTC. Translation gives CASTQRAGLDGYTF.

The chain links TRBV5-1 to TRBJ1-1; a weak D match, TRBD1 (5 bases). The CDR3 is 14 residues long. V lost 2 bases and J 1 base, leaving 9 bases between the germline ends. In germline, CDR1 is SGHRS, CDR2 YFSETQ. The CDR3 sequence: CASSLQARNTEAFF. CDR3 in DNA: TGCGCCAGCAGCTTACAGGCACGGAACACTGAAGCTTTCTTT. Combining the CDR3 with reference TRBV5-1 and TRBJ1-1 gives the whole variable domain KAGVTQTPRYLIKTRGQQVTLSCSPISGHRSVSWYQQTPGQGLQFLFEYFSETQRNKGNFPGRFSGRQFSNSRSEMNVSTLELGDSALYLCASSLQARNTEAFFGQGTRLTVV.

The chain couples TRBV11-1 to TRBJ2-1, with TRBD2 identical over 12 bases. Germline CDR1 is SGHAT and CDR2 is FQDESV (reference sequence). The junction had 4 bases not matched to a gene; V was cut back by 7 bases and J by 9 bases. The CDR3 runs to 13 residues. CDR3 nucleotide sequence: TGTGCCAGCATCCAGGGACTAGCGGGTGAGCAGTTCTTC. It is translated as CASIQGLAGEQFF.

The genes are TRBV5-1 and TRBJ2-2; D not resolved. Germline lookup yields CDR1 SGHRS and CDR2 YFSETQ. This CDR3 is built from 12 residues. V was clipped by 4 bases and J by 0 bases, with 1 base between them. CDR3 residues: CASSPNTGELFF. CDR3 sequence (DNA): TGCGCCAGCAGCCCGAACACCGGGGAGCTGTTTTTT. The variable domain in full, completed from reference TRBV5-1 and TRBJ2-2, reads KAGVTQTPRYLIKTRGQQVTLSCSPISGHRSVSWYQQTPGQGLQFLFEYFSETQRNKGNFPGRFSGRQFSNSRSEMNVSTLELGDSALYLCASSPNTGELFFGEGSRLTVL.

This clone has a single count. The chain employs TRBV19 and TRBJ2-1, with D possibly matching TRBD2 (6 bases). The germline CDR1 and CDR2 sequences are LNHDA and SQIVND (reference sequence). V lost 1 base, J lost 0 bases, and 10 bases lay in between. The CDR3 runs to 16 residues. Here the CDR3 DNA reads TGTGCCAGTAGTATAGGCAACGGGGGCTCCTACAATGAGCAGTTCTTC. It translates to CASSIGNGGSYNEQFF.

This rearrangement joins TRBV11-2 to TRBJ2-2; 8 nucleotides line up with TRBD2. The germline gives CDR1 SGHAT, CDR2 FQNNGV. This CDR3 region has 15 residues. The trim removed 5 bases at V and 3 bases at J, leaving 5 bases unmatched. Here the CDR3 reads CASSRTSFDTGELFF. The CDR3 region has the DNA TGTGCCAGCAGCAGGACTAGCTTCGACACCGGGGAGCTGTTTTTT.

This rearrangement joins TRBV9 to TRBJ2-3; D is undetermined. This CDR3 has 16 amino acids. V dropped 3 bases and J dropped 2 bases, with 16 bases sitting between them. Germline V gene data show CDR1 as SGDLS and CDR2 as YYNGEE. The chain's CDR3 is CASSEELRDPTDTQYF. In DNA form, the CDR3 reads TGTGCCAGCAGCGAGGAGTTACGAGACCCCACAGATACGCAGTATTTT.

This clone has a single count. V usage is TRBV6-1 and J usage is TRBJ1-1; 10 bases match TRBD1. The V and J ends lost 8 bases and 5 bases, in that order; junction bases with no gene match: 11. The V gene's germline CDR1 is MNHNS and CDR2 SASEGT. This CDR3 has 15 amino acids. The DNA for the CDR3 is TGTGCCAGCCCGACAGGGGGCATGGGTAATACTGAAGCTTTCTTT. Translating gives CASPTGGMGNTEAFF.

This CDR3 is CASSVGSTGNYNEQFF. DNA for the CDR3: TGTGCCAGCAGCGTAGGGTCTACAGGGAACTACAATGAGCAGTTCTTC. V gene TRBV9 combines with J gene TRBJ2-1; D might be TRBD1 (6 bases). Germline CDR1 SGDLS, CDR2 YYNGEE. Trimming removed 0 bases at V and 3 bases at J, with 13 bases between. CDR3 length equals 16 residues. The full variable domain, completed using reference TRBV9 and TRBJ2-1, is DSGVTQTPKHLITATGQRVTLRCSPRSGDLSVYWYQQSLDQGLQFLIQYYNGEERAKGNILERFSAQQFPDLHSELNLSSLELGDSALYFCASSVGSTGNYNEQFFGPGTRLTVL.

This clone was detected once. Here the CDR3 DNA reads TGCGCCAGCAGCCTTCTGGGGGGTGAAAAACTGTTTTTT. It codes for CASSLLGGEKLFF. The rearrangement joins TRBV4-1 to TRBJ1-4, with a possible D match to TRBD1 (5 bases). Trimming stripped 4 bases from V and 7 bases from J, with 10 bases between. The CDR3 consists of 13 residues. Per the germline V gene, CDR1 is MGHRA and CDR2 is YSYEKL.